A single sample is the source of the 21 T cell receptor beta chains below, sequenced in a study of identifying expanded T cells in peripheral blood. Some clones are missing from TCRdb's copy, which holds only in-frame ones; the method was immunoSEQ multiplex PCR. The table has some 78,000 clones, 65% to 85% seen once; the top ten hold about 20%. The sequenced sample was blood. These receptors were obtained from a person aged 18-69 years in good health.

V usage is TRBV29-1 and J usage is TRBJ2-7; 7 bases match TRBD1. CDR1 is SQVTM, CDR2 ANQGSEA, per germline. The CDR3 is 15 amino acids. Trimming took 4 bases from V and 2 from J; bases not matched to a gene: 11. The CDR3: CSVGPTTGAAYEQYF. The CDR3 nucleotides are TGCAGCGTTGGGCCTACCACAGGGGCGGCCTACGAGCAGTACTTC.

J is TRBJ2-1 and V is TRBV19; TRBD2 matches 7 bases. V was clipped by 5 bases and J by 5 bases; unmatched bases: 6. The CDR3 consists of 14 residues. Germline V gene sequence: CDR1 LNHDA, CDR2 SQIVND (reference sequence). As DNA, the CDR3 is TGTGCCAGTAGTCGTTTCGCGGGGGACAATGAGCAGTTCTTC. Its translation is CASSRFAGDNEQFF.

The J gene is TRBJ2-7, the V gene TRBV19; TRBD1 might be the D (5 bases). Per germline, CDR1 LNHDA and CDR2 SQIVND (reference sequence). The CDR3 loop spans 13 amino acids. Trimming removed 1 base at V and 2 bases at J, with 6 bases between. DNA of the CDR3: TGTGCCAGTAGTATAGGCAGGGCCTACGAGCAGTACTTC. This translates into CASSIGRAYEQYF.

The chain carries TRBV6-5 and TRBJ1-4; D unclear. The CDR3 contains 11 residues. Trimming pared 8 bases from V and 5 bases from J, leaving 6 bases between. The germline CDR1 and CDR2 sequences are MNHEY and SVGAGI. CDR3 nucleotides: TGTGCCAGCCGGGAAAATGAAAAACTGTTTTTT. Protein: CASRENEKLFF.

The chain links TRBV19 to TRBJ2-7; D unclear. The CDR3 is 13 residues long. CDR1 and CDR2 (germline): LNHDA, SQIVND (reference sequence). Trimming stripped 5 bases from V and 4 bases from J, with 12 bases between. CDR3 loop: CASSQQAGYEQYF. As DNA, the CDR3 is TGTGCCAGTAGTCAACAAGCCGGGTACGAGCAGTACTTC. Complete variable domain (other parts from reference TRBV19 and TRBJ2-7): DGGITQSPKYLFRKEGQNVTLSCEQNLNHDAMYWYRQDPGQGLRLIYYSQIVNDFQKGDIAEGYSVSREKKESFPLTVTSAQKNPTAFYLCASSQQAGYEQYFGPGTRLTVT.

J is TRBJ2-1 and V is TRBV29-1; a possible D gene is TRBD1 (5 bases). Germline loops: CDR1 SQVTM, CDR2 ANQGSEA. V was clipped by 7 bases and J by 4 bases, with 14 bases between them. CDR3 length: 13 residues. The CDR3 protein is CSAPNTGYNEQFF. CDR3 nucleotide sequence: TGCAGCGCCCCGAATACAGGTTACAATGAGCAGTTCTTC.

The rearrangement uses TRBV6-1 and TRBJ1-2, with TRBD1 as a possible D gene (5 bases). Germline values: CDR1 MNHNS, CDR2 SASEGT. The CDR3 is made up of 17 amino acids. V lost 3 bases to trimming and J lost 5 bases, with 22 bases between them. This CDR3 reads CASSDNMVGPPLYGYTF. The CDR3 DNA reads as TGTGCCAGCAGTGATAACATGGTGGGGCCGCCCTTATATGGCTACACCTTC.

The CDR3 coding sequence is TGTGCCAGCAGCGTCCCCACGGGGGAGCAGTACTTC. Its protein is CASSVPTGEQYF. The V and J genes are TRBV28 and TRBJ2-7, with D possibly TRBD2 on 5 matching bases. This CDR3 has 12 amino acids. From germline, CDR1 is MDHEN and CDR2 SYDVKM. Trimming stripped 6 bases from V and 7 bases from J, with 13 bases between.

CDR3 nucleotide sequence: TGTGCCAGCAGCTCTCGGCGGGACAGGTGGGACACTGAAGCTTTCTTT. It specifies CASSSRRDRWDTEAFF. The gene calls are TRBV5-6 and TRBJ1-1; TRBD1 matches at 8 bases. With 3 bases clipped from V and 3 bases from J, the junction kept 10 bases outside the gene matches. CDR1 and CDR2 (germline): SGHDT, YYEEEE. The CDR3 length is 16 residues.

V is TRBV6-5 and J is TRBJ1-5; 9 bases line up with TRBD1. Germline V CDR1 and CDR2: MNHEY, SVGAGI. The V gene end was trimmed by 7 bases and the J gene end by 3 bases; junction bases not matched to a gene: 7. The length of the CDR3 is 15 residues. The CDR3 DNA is TGTGCCAGCAAATCGGGACAGGGTGACAATCAGCCCCAGCATTTT. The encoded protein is CASKSGQGDNQPQHF.

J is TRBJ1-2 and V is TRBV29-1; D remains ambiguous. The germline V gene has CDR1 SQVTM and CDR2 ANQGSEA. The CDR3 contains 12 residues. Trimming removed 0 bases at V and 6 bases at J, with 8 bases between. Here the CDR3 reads CSVEDPANGYTF. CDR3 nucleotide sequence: TGCAGCGTTGAAGACCCAGCCAATGGCTACACCTTC.

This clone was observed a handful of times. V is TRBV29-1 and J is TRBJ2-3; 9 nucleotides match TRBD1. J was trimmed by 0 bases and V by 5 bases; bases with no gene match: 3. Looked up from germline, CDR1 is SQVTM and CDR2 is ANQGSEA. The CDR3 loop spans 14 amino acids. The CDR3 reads CSVKDRGSTDTQYF. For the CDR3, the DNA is TGCAGCGTTAAGGACAGGGGAAGCACAGATACGCAGTATTTT.

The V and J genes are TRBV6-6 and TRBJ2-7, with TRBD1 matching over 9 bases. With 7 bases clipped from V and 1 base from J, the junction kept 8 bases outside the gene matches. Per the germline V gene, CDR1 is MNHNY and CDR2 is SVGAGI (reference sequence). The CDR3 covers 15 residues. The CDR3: CASIDAGTGSYEQYF. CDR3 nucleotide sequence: TGTGCCAGCATCGATGCCGGGACAGGGTCCTACGAGCAGTACTTC.

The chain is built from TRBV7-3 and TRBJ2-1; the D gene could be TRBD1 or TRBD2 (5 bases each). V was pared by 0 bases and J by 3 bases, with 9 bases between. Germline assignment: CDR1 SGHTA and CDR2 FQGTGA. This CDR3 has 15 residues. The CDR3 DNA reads TGTGCCAGCAGCTTAACTGATGGGGGCTACAATGAGCAGTTCTTC. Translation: CASSLTDGGYNEQFF.

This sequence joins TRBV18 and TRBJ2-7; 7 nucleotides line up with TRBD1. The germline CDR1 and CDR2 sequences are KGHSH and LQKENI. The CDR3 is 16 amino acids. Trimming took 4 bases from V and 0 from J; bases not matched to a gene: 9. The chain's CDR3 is CASSLQGTRSSYEQYF. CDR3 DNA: TGTGCCAGCTCACTACAGGGGACACGAAGCTCCTACGAGCAGTACTTC.

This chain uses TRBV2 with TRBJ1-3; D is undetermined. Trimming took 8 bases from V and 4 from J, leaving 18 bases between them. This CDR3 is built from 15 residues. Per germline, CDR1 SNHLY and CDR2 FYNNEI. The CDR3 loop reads CASGEGYDLGNTIYF. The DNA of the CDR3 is TGTGCCAGCGGGGAAGGCTACGATCTCGGAAACACCATATATTTT.

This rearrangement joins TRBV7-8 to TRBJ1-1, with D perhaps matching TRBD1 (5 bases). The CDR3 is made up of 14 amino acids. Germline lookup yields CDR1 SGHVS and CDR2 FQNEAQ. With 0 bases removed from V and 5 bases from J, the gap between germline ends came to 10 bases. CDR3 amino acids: CASSLAGGSTEAFF. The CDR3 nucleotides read TGTGCCAGCAGCTTAGCGGGGGGTTCGACTGAAGCTTTCTTT.

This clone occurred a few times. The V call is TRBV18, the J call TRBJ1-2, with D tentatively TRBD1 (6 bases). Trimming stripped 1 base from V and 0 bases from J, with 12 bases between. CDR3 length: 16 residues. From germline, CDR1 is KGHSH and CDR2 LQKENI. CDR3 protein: CASSPQRGGANYGYTF. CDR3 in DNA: TGTGCCAGCTCACCACAGAGAGGGGGTGCTAACTATGGCTACACCTTC.

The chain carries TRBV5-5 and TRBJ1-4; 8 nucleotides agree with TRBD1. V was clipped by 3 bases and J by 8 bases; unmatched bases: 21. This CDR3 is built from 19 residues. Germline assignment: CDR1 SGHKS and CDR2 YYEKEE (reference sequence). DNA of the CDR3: TGTGCCAGCAGCTCGGCAGGGGGCGCCGGATCCTACGGCCGGGAAAAACTGTTTTTT. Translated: CASSSAGGAGSYGREKLFF.

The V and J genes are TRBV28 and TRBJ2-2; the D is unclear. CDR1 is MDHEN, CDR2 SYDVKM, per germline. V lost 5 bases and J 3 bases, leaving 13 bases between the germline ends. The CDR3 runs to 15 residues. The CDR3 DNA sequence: TGTGCCAGCAGTCCATCCCTAGTCTACACCGGGGAGCTGTTTTTT. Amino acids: CASSPSLVYTGELFF.

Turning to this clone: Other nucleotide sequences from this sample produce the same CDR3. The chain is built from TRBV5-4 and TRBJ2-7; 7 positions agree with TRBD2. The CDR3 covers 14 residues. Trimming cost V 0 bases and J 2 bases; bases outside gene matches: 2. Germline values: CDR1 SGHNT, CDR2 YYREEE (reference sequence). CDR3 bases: TGTGCCAGCAGCTTGGCGGGAGGCCCCTACGAGCAGTACTTC. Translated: CASSLAGGPYEQYF. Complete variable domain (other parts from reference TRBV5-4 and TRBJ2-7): ETGVTQSPTHLIKTRGQQVTLRCSSQSGHNTVSWYQQALGQGPQFIFQYYREEENGRGNFPPRFSGLQFPNYSSELNVNALELDDSALYLCASSLAGGPYEQYFGPGTRLTVT.